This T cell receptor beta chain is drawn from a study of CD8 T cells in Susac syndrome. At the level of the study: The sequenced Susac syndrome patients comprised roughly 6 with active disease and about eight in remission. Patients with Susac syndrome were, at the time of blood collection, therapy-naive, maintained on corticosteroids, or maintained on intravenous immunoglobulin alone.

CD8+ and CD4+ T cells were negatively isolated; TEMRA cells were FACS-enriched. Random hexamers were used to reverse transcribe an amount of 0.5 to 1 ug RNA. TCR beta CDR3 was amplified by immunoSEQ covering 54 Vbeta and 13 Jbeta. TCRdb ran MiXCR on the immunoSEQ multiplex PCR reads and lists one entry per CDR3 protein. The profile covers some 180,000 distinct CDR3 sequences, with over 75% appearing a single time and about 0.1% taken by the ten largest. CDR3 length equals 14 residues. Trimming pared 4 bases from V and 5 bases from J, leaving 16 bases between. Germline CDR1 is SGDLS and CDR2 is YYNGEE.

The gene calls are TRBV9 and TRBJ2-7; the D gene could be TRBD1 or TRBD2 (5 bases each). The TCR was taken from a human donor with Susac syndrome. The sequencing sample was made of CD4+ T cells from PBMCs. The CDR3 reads CASSPGQGVHEQYF. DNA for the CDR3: TGTGCCAGCAGCCCCGGGCAGGGAGTACACGAGCAGTACTTC.